Each of the 14 T cell receptor beta chains below was sequenced from the same sample in a study of identical twins. One entry per CDR3 protein, called by TCRdb with MiXCR from the 5' RACE reads. The repertoire holds just under 650,000 distinct CDR3 sequences, with about 7.6% as singletons. The sample was also reused in another study, on yellow fever vaccine responses in identical twins.

The sequenced sample was PBMCs. The receptors stem from a woman aged 18-29 years in good health.

This clonotype was recorded a few times. The chain combines TRBV2 with TRBJ2-5, with TRBD2 matching 10 bases. Germline trimming cut 6 bases from V and 5 bases from J; bases unmatched to any gene: 6. The CDR3 is made up of 14 amino acids. Germline V gene lookup returns CDR1 SNHLY and CDR2 FYNNEI. CDR3 coding DNA: TGTGCCAGCAGGGAGCGGGAGGGCCGTGAGACCCAGTACTTC. As protein: CASREREGRETQYF.

The CDR3 spells CASNTGPDADTQYF. In DNA form, the CDR3 reads TGTGCCAGCAATACGGGGCCGGACGCAGATACGCAGTATTTT. The gene calls are TRBV2 and TRBJ2-3; D is possibly TRBD1 or TRBD2 (5 bases each). The ends were cut back, 7 bases at V and 4 bases at J, with 15 bases in the middle. Germline CDR1 SNHLY, CDR2 FYNNEI. This CDR3 is built from 14 residues.

The chain carries TRBV20-1 and TRBJ2-1; TRBD2 matches 8 bases. The CDR3 consists of 16 residues. Germline V gene data show CDR1 as DFQATT and CDR2 as SNEGSKA (reference sequence). With V trimmed by 1 base and J by 4 bases, 9 bases remained unmatched. CDR3 residues: CSARVYGGARYNEQFF. The CDR3, as DNA: TGCAGTGCTAGAGTGTACGGGGGGGCGCGATACAATGAGCAGTTCTTC.

Only a few counts were recorded for this clonotype. The J gene is TRBJ2-7, the V gene TRBV5-6; D remains unclear. The germline CDR1 and CDR2 sequences are SGHDT and YYEEEE. This CDR3 comprises 13 residues. The germline V and J ends were trimmed by 1 base and 4 bases, with 9 bases remaining between them. CDR3 nucleotides: TGTGCCAGCAGCTTGTGGGAAATGTACGAGCAGTACTTC. The encoded protein is CASSLWEMYEQYF.

This clonotype has just a few counts. The chain recombines TRBV12-3 or TRBV12-4 with TRBJ1-3; D possibly corresponds to TRBD1 (5 bases). The CDR3 sequence is 15 residues long. The germline V and J ends were trimmed by 5 bases and 0 bases, with 11 bases remaining between them. CDR3 sequence reads: CASSTGLRSGNTIYF. Here the CDR3 DNA reads TGTGCCAGCAGTACAGGACTGCGCTCTGGAAACACCATATATTTT.

This clonotype was counted between two and nine times. V and J are TRBV20-1 and TRBJ2-3; 12 bases line up with TRBD2. Germline lookup yields CDR1 DFQATT and CDR2 SNEGSKA (reference sequence). Trimming cost V 3 bases and J 5 bases; bases outside gene matches: 9. The CDR3 spans 16 residues. CDR3 in amino acids: CSASAGLAGPVDTQYF. CDR3 in DNA: TGCAGTGCTAGCGCAGGACTAGCGGGGCCGGTAGATACGCAGTATTTT.

The gene calls are TRBV10-1 and TRBJ2-3; perhaps TRBD2 as D (6 bases). Trimming shortened V by 2 bases and J by 4 bases, and 10 bases separated the two germline ends. There are 14 residues in the CDR3. Germline lookup yields CDR1 WNHNN and CDR2 SYGVQD (reference sequence). CDR3 in amino acids: CASSETSFSDTQYF. CDR3 DNA: TGCGCCAGCAGTGAGACTAGCTTTTCAGATACGCAGTATTTT.

V gene TRBV10-3 combines with J gene TRBJ2-1; TRBD2 matches 12 bases. This CDR3 is 14 amino acids long. The germline gives CDR1 ENHRY, CDR2 SYGVKD. Losses at the gene ends were 10 bases for V and 6 bases for J; bases not matched to a gene: 7. Here the CDR3 reads CATKLAGGPNEQFF. The CDR3 DNA reads as TGTGCCACCAAACTAGCGGGAGGACCCAATGAGCAGTTCTTC.

This clonotype was observed many times. The DNA is left out, because the CDR3 cannot be placed on it with certainty; the CDR3 is given as TCRdb lists it. The V and J genes are TRBV10-3 and TRBJ1-4; TRBD1, the D gene given by the table, was not confirmed from the DNA. The CDR3 extends over 14 residues, inclusive of both ends. Per germline, CDR1 ENHRY and CDR2 SYGVKD. CDR3 protein: CAVGPGQANEKLFF.

This clonotype was detected only a few times. This chain uses TRBV4-1 with TRBJ2-3; D gene ambiguous. Germline CDR1 and CDR2: MGHRA and YSYEKL. This CDR3 spans 16 amino acids. The V and J ends lost 0 bases and 5 bases respectively, with 15 bases between them. CDR3: CASSQEAYSRGDTQYF. The CDR3, as DNA: TGCGCCAGCAGCCAAGAAGCCTACAGTCGTGGAGATACGCAGTATTTT.

This clonotype occurred many times. The chain uses TRBV11-2 and TRBJ2-1; 8 nucleotides agree with TRBD1. Germline CDR1 and CDR2: SGHAT and FQNNGV. The ends lost 5 bases at V and 10 bases at J; junction bases unmatched: 4. This CDR3 has 12 residues. The CDR3 sequence: CASSPDRDEQFF. The CDR3 coding sequence is TGTGCCAGCAGCCCGGACAGGGACGAGCAGTTCTTC. The whole variable domain, remainder taken from reference TRBV11-2 and TRBJ2-1, is EAGVAQSPRYKIIEKRQSVAFWCNPISGHATLYWYQQILGQGPKLLIQFQNNGVVDDSQLPKDRFSAERLKGVDSTLKIQPAKLEDSAVYLCASSPDRDEQFFGPGTRLTVL.

The V call is TRBV15, the J call TRBJ1-4; 8 nucleotides match TRBD1. This CDR3 comprises 15 residues. Looked up from germline, CDR1 is LNHNV and CDR2 is YYDKDF (reference sequence). V shed 3 bases and J 3 bases; nucleotides not matched to a gene: 3. The CDR3 region has the DNA TGTGCCACCAGCAGTCCGACAGGGGCTAATGAAAAACTGTTTTTT. It codes for CATSSPTGANEKLFF.

This chain joins TRBV27 and TRBJ2-1; 8 nucleotides line up with TRBD1. With V trimmed by 5 bases and J by 4 bases, 4 bases remained unmatched. The CDR3 extends over 14 amino acids. Per germline, CDR1 MNHEY and CDR2 SMNVEV (reference sequence). The CDR3 coding sequence is TGTGCCAGCAGTCGGACAGGGCTTTACAATGAGCAGTTCTTC. Encoded protein: CASSRTGLYNEQFF.

This clonotype was recorded at least ten times. The chain joins TRBV12-3 or TRBV12-4 to TRBJ2-2; maybe TRBD1 (6 bases). Deletions cut 7 bases from V and 6 bases from J, with 12 bases between. The CDR3 has 13 amino acids. The CDR3 loop is CASTKTGPGELFF. CDR3 DNA: TGTGCCAGCACCAAAACAGGGCCCGGGGAGCTGTTTTTT.